Each of the 21 T cell receptor beta chains below was sequenced from the same sample in a study of T cell clonotyping in hematopoietic cell transplantation. Noted time point: recipient sample about 28 days before transplant, after cytoreduction. Only in-frame clones appear in the TCRdb table, and some are missing; sequencing was by immunoSEQ multiplex PCR. The sample includes approximately 44,000 clones, 85% of them seen just once. The material was peripheral blood mononuclear cells, obtained before stem cell transplant. Receptors were obtained from a man in his 60s with acute myeloid leukemia. Some clones in this sample may be carry-over from other donors' samples.

The gene calls are TRBV5-1 and TRBJ1-2; 7 bases are a match to TRBD1. The CDR3 length is 14 residues. Germline CDR1 is SGHRS and CDR2 is YFSETQ. Losses at the gene ends were 3 bases for V and 3 bases for J; bases not matched to a gene: 5. In nucleotides, the CDR3 is TGCGCCAGCAGCTCGGCAACAGGGGACTATGGCTACACCTTC. It translates to CASSSATGDYGYTF.

The genes are TRBV30 and TRBJ1-2; tentative D call: TRBD1 (5 bases). The CDR3 is 14 amino acids. Per germline, CDR1 GTSNPN and CDR2 SVGIG (reference sequence). V was trimmed by 0 bases and J by 4 bases, leaving 12 bases between them. In DNA, the CDR3 is TGTGCCTGGAGTGTCGAGGGGTCTGGCTATGGCTACACCTTC. Translation gives CAWSVEGSGYGYTF.

The rearrangement uses TRBV6-5 and TRBJ1-4; unclear D gene. This CDR3 region has 14 residues. Germline V gene lookup returns CDR1 MNHEY and CDR2 SVGAGI. The V and J ends lost 8 bases and 0 bases respectively, with 10 bases between them. The DNA of the CDR3 is TGTGCCAGCGCGGACGGTGCAACTAATGAAAAACTGTTTTTT. Protein: CASADGATNEKLFF.

V gene TRBV29-1 combines with J gene TRBJ2-5, with D tentatively TRBD2 (6 bases). There are 13 residues in the CDR3. Per germline, CDR1 SQVTM and CDR2 ANQGSEA. Trimming left V 5 bases short and J 0 bases short, with 10 bases between. CDR3 sequence: CSVTGGYQETQYF. The CDR3, as DNA: TGCAGCGTTACCGGGGGTTACCAAGAGACCCAGTACTTC.

The J gene is TRBJ2-7, the V gene TRBV7-8; D unresolved. Per germline, CDR1 SGHVS and CDR2 FQNEAQ. The CDR3 runs to 15 residues. V lost 2 bases and J 0 bases, leaving 11 bases between the germline ends. The CDR3 DNA reads TGTGCCAGCAGCTTACAAACCGGTAGCTCCTACGAGCAGTACTTC. Protein: CASSLQTGSSYEQYF.

This chain links TRBV28 with TRBJ2-7; TRBD1 agrees at 9 bases. Trimming took 4 bases from V and 1 from J; bases not matched to a gene: 5. The CDR3 totals 15 residues. Germline CDR1 reads MDHEN; CDR2 reads SYDVKM. DNA for the CDR3: TGTGCCAGCAGTTCGACCGGGACAGGGTCCTACGAGCAGTACTTC. Translation gives CASSSTGTGSYEQYF.

The chain has TRBV28 and TRBJ2-4; 7 bases map to TRBD1. V lost 10 bases and J lost 9; bases outside the gene matches: 12. Germline-derived CDR1 and CDR2 are MDHEN and SYDVKM. The CDR3 spans 13 residues. CDR3 amino acids: CATIAQGMGIQYF. The CDR3, as DNA: TGTGCCACCATAGCACAGGGGATGGGCATTCAGTACTTC.

In this sample, this clone turned up once. This chain uses TRBV4-1 with TRBJ2-3; no firm D call. CDR1 MGHRA and CDR2 YSYEKL come from the germline V gene. The CDR3 sequence is 12 residues long. Trimming removed 2 bases at V and 3 bases at J, with 3 bases between. The CDR3 nucleotides are TGCGCCAGCAGCCAACTAACAGATACGCAGTATTTT. Amino acid sequence: CASSQLTDTQYF.

This rearrangement joins TRBV11-2 to TRBJ1-3, with D possibly TRBD1 on 6 matching bases. Per germline, CDR1 SGHAT and CDR2 FQNNGV. The V and J ends lost 5 bases and 2 bases respectively, with 10 bases between them. The CDR3 is 14 residues long. The chain's CDR3 is CASSTTGTGNTIYF. Written as DNA, the CDR3 is TGTGCCAGCAGCACCACAGGGACTGGAAACACCATATATTTT. The entire variable domain, with the rest obtained from reference TRBV11-2 and TRBJ1-3, is as follows: EAGVAQSPRYKIIEKRQSVAFWCNPISGHATLYWYQQILGQGPKLLIQFQNNGVVDDSQLPKDRFSAERLKGVDSTLKIQPAKLEDSAVYLCASSTTGTGNTIYFGEGSWLTVV.

The rearrangement uses TRBV7-2 and TRBJ2-3, with D unclear. In germline, CDR1 is SGHTA, CDR2 FQGNSA. The CDR3 totals 13 residues. Between the trimmed V and J ends, which lost 5 bases and 4 bases, there was a span of 10 bases. The chain's CDR3 is CASSAVASDTQYF. The CDR3 DNA reads as TGTGCCAGCAGCGCCGTAGCCTCAGATACGCAGTATTTT.

To note about this clone: A junction end diverges from the germline sequence, so it may reflect a read error. V usage is TRBV7-7 and J usage is TRBJ2-3; D remains ambiguous. The CDR3 is 13 residues long. Germline loops: CDR1 SSHAT, CDR2 FNYEAQ (reference sequence). The CDR3 reads CASSLGDRDTQYF. DNA for the CDR3: TGTGCTAGCAGCTTAGGTGATCGAGATACGCAGTATTTT.

This clone was seen a single time. CDR3 sequence (DNA): TGCAGCGTTGACGGGGACACCACAGATACGCAGTATTTT. Protein sequence: CSVDGDTTDTQYF. The chain joins TRBV29-1 to TRBJ2-3; D possibly corresponds to TRBD1 (6 bases). V was pared by 3 bases and J by 2 bases, with 9 bases between. This CDR3 has 13 residues. Germline loops: CDR1 SQVTM, CDR2 ANQGSEA.

V gene TRBV27 combines with J gene TRBJ1-1; TRBD1 might be the D (5 bases). The V end was cut by 5 bases, the J end by 4 bases, with 17 bases between. The CDR3 has 15 residues. In germline, CDR1 is MNHEY, CDR2 SMNVEV (reference sequence). CDR3 loop: CASSPIWGRLTEAFF. The CDR3 DNA is TGTGCCAGCAGTCCTATCTGGGGCAGACTCACTGAAGCTTTCTTT.

This clone showed up just a few times. The rearrangement links TRBV9 to TRBJ1-2, with D possibly matching TRBD1 (6 bases). This CDR3 contains 16 residues. V lost 4 bases to trimming and J lost 5 bases, with 21 bases between them. CDR1 is SGDLS and CDR2 is YYNGEE in the germline V gene. The CDR3 loop reads CASSPRQALINYGYTF. The DNA for the CDR3 is TGTGCCAGCAGCCCTCGACAGGCCCTCATAAATTATGGCTACACCTTC.

This clone has only one observation. The chain employs TRBV2 and TRBJ1-5; no clear D. Trimming took off 2 bases at V and 0 bases at J, with 11 bases between the two ends. There are 16 residues in the CDR3. CDR1 is SNHLY, CDR2 FYNNEI, per germline. Here the CDR3 reads CASSEMAVYSNQPQHF. The CDR3 nucleotides read TGTGCCAGCAGTGAAATGGCAGTATATAGCAATCAGCCCCAGCATTTT.

This chain uses TRBV2 with TRBJ2-3, with 7 positions matching TRBD1. With 8 bases clipped from V and 5 bases from J, the junction kept 1 base outside the gene matches. Germline CDR1 is SNHLY and CDR2 is FYNNEI. This CDR3 has 11 amino acids. The CDR3 here is CASGQVDTQYF. The CDR3 DNA sequence: TGTGCCAGCGGACAGGTAGATACGCAGTATTTT. Full variable domain (remainder filled in from reference TRBV2 and TRBJ2-3): EPEVTQTPSHQVTQMGQEVILRCVPISNHLYFYWYRQILGQKVEFLVSFYNNEISEKSEIFDDQFSVERPDGSNFTLKIRSTKLEDSAMYFCASGQVDTQYFGPGTRLTVL.

This rearrangement joins TRBV7-2 to TRBJ1-1, with 7 bases that match TRBD1. Germline assignment: CDR1 SGHTA and CDR2 FQGNSA. The CDR3 sequence is 14 residues long. Trimming at V came to 3 bases and at J to 5 bases, leaving 6 bases not matched to a gene. The CDR3 is CASSFTGDRTEAFF. The CDR3 DNA is TGTGCCAGCAGCTTCACAGGGGATCGGACTGAAGCTTTCTTT.

V usage is TRBV7-3 and J usage is TRBJ2-3; 14 nucleotides match TRBD2. V lost 7 bases and J lost 1; bases outside the gene matches: 13. CDR3 length: 19 amino acids. Germline values: CDR1 SGHTA, CDR2 FQGTGA. CDR3 in amino acids: CASTPPGLAGASGTDTQYF. The CDR3 bases are TGTGCCAGCACACCCCCGGGACTAGCGGGGGCCTCGGGCACAGATACGCAGTATTTT.

The chain recombines TRBV28 with TRBJ2-3; D assignment may be TRBD1 or TRBD2 (5 bases each). The CDR3 has 15 residues. Germline loops: CDR1 MDHEN, CDR2 SYDVKM. Trimming left V 3 bases short and J 2 bases short, with 12 bases between. Written as DNA, the CDR3 is TGTGCCAGCAGTTTGACCGGGGCCTACACAGATACGCAGTATTTT. This codes for CASSLTGAYTDTQYF.

This clone has just a few counts. The J gene is TRBJ1-6, the V gene TRBV5-8; 10 bases match TRBD1. The CDR3 covers 15 residues. The junction had 4 bases not matched to a gene; V was cut back by 0 bases and J by 10 bases. From germline, CDR1 is SGHTS and CDR2 YDEGEE. The DNA of the CDR3 is TGTGCCAGCAGCTTGGGTGACAGGGGGCAATCACCCCTCCACTTT. Residues: CASSLGDRGQSPLHF.

This clone came up a few times. This chain's CDR3 is CASSLWTGEDGYTF. In nucleotides, the CDR3 is TGCGCCAGCAGCTTGTGGACAGGGGAAGATGGCTACACCTTC. The rearrangement uses TRBV5-1 and TRBJ1-2; 9 nucleotides line up with TRBD1. This CDR3 has 14 residues. After removal of 1 base from V and 6 bases from J, the junction contained 4 bases not matched to a gene. The germline CDR1 and CDR2 sequences are SGHRS and YFSETQ.